The T cell receptor beta chain under discussion was sequenced for a study of T cells in pancreatic ductal adenocarcinoma. As concerns this clone: Antigen specificity is unknown.

V was pared by 2 bases and J by 4 bases, with 7 bases of the junction left unmatched. Germline CDR1 reads MDHEN; CDR2 reads SYDVKM. CDR3 size: 16 residues. Data came from immunoSEQ multiplex PCR; TCRdb stores just in-frame clones and leaves some out. The repertoire holds some 16,000 clones, with around 91% as singletons. Study-wide results and caveats: Blood had more productive templates and roughly 8-fold more unique clonotypes than tumor. Blood clonality (roughly 0.07) did not differ significantly from tumor (about 0.11).

No neoadjuvant therapy was given to the selected pancreatic ductal adenocarcinoma patients before their surgery. The gene calls are TRBV28 and TRBJ1-2, with 10 bases lining up with TRBD1. This TCR derives from a human donor with pancreatic ductal adenocarcinoma. Sequenced: PBMCs. The CDR3 DNA is TGTGCCAGCAGTTTAGTCGGACAGGGGGTCGGCTATGGCTACACCTTC. This sequence encodes CASSLVGQGVGYGYTF.